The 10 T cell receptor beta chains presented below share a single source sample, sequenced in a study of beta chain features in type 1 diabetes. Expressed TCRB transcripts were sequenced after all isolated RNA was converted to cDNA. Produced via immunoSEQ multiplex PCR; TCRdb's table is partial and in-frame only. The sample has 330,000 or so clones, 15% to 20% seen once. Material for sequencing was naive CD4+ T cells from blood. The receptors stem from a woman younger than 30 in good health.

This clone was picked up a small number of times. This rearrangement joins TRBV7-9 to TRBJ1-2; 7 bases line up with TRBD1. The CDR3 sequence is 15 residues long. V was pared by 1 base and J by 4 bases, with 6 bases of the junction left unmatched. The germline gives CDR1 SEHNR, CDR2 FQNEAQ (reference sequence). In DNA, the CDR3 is TGTGCCAGCAGCTTAGAGGGGGCACGTCGCTATGGCTACACCTTC. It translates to CASSLEGARRYGYTF.

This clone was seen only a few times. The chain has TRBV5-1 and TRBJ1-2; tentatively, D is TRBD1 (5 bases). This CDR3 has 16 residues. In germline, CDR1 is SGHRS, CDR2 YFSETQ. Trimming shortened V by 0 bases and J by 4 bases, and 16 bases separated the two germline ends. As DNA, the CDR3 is TGCGCCAGCAGCTTGGAGCCTGTCCAGGGTTCCTATGGCTACACCTTC. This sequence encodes CASSLEPVQGSYGYTF.

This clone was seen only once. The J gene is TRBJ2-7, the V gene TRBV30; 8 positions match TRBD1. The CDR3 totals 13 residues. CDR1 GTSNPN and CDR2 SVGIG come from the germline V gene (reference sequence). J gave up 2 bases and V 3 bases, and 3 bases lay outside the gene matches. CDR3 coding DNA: TGTGCCTGGAGGGGGGACAGGACCTACGAGCAGTACTTC. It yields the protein CAWRGDRTYEQYF. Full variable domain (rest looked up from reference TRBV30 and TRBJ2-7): SQTIHQWPATLVQPVGSPLSLECTVEGTSNPNLYWYRQAAGRGLQLLFYSVGIGQISSEVPQNLSASRPQDRQFILSSKKLLLSDSGFYLCAWRGDRTYEQYFGPGTRLTVT.

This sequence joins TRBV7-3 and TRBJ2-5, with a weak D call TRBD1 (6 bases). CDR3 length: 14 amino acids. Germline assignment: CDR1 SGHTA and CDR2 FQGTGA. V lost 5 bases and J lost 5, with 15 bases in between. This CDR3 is CASSLTGTRETQYF. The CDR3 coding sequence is TGTGCCAGCAGCCTCACAGGGACACGGGAGACCCAGTACTTC.

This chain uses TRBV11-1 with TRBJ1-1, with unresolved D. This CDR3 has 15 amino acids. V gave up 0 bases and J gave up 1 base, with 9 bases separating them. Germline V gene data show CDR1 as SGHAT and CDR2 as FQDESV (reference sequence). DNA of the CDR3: TGTGCCAGCAGCTTAGCGCGGGGTTCGAACACTGAAGCTTTCTTT. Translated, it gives CASSLARGSNTEAFF. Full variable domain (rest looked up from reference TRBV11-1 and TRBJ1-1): EAEVAQSPRYKITEKSQAVAFWCDPISGHATLYWYRQILGQGPELLVQFQDESVVDDSQLPKDRFSAERLKGVDSTLKIQPAELGDSAMYLCASSLARGSNTEAFFGQGTRLTVV.

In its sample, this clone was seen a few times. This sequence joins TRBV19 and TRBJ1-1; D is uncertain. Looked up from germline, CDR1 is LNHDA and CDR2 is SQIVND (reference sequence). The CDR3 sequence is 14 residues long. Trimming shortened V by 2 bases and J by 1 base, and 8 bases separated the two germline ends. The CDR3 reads CASSISTANTEAFF. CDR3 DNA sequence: TGTGCCAGTAGTATAAGCACAGCGAACACTGAAGCTTTCTTT.

The CDR3 loop reads CASTPSGGAYNEQFF. DNA of the CDR3: TGTGCCAGCACCCCATCCGGGGGAGCCTACAATGAGCAGTTCTTC. The chain couples TRBV11-1 to TRBJ2-1, with D possibly TRBD2 on 6 matching bases. The CDR3 totals 15 residues. Germline V gene data show CDR1 as SGHAT and CDR2 as FQDESV (reference sequence). V dropped 7 bases and J dropped 2 bases, with 15 bases sitting between them.

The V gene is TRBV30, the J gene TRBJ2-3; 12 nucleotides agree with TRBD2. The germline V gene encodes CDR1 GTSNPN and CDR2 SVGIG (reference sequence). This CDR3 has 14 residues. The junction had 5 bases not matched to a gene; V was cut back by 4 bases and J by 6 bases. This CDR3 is CAWKLAGGGDTQYF. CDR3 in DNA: TGTGCCTGGAAACTAGCGGGGGGAGGTGATACGCAGTATTTT.

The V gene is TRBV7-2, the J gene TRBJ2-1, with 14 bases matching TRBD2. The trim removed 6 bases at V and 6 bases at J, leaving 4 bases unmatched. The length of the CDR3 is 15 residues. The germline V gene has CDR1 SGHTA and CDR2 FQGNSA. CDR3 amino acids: CASRPGLAGGNEQFF. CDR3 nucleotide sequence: TGTGCCAGCAGACCCGGACTAGCGGGGGGCAATGAGCAGTTCTTC.

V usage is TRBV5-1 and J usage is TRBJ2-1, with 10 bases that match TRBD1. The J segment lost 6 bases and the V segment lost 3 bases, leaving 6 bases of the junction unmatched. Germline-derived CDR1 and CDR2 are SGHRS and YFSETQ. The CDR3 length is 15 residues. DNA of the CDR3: TGCGCCAGCAGCTCAGGACAGGGGGTGTTCAATGAGCAGTTCTTC. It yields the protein CASSSGQGVFNEQFF.